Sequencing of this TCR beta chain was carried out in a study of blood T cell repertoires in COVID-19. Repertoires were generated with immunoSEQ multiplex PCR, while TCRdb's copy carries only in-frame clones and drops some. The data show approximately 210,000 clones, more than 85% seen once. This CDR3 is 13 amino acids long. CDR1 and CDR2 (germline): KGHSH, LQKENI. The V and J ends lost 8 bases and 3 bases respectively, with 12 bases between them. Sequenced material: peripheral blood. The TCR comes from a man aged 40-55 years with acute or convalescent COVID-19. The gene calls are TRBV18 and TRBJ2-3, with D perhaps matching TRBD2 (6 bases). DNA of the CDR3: TGTGCCAGCGGAGGGTTAGAAACAGATACGCAGTATTTT. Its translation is CASGGLETDTQYF.